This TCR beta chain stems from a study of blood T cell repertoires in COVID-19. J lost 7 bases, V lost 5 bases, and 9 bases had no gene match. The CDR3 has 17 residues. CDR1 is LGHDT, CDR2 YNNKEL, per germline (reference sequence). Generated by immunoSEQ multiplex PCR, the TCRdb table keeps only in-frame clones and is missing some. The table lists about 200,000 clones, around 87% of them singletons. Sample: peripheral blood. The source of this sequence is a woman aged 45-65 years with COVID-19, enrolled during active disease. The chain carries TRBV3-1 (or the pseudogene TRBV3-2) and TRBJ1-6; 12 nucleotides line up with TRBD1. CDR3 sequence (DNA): TGTGCCAGCAGCTCCGGGACAGGGGGCCTGCCCAATTCACCCCTCCACTTT. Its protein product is CASSSGTGGLPNSPLHF.